This is a list of T cell receptor beta chains from one sample in a study of blood T cell repertoires in COVID-19. Measured with immunoSEQ multiplex PCR; TCRdb has only the in-frame clones, and not every one. The sample records 250,000 to 300,000 clones, approximately 87% being singletons. The sequenced sample consisted of peripheral blood. These TCRs come from a man in his 60s who had recovered from COVID-19. Each CDR3 is given with its conserved first and last residue. A D gene is named only where the DNA matches it firmly. The listing skips clone size in some rows; elsewhere it reads once, few, many or a size class.

TRBV5-5	TRBD1	TRBJ2-7	-	CASSLQGPYEQYF	TGTGCCAGCAGCCTACAGGGGCCCTACGAGCAGTACTTC
TRBV12-3/TRBV12-4	-	TRBJ2-5	-	CASRTPREETQYF	TGTGCCAGCAGAACACCCAGGGAAGAGACCCAGTACTTC
TRBV10-3	TRBD1	TRBJ1-1	-	CAISQAGTGGTEAFF	TGTGCCATCAGTCAAGCCGGGACAGGGGGCACTGAAGCTTTCTTT
TRBV18	TRBD2	TRBJ2-3	-	CASSPPGTRGGDTQYF	TGTGCCAGCTCACCACCAGGTACCCGGGGAGGGGATACGCAGTATTTT
TRBV29-1	TRBD1	TRBJ2-1	-	CSAAPIGTGGHGEQFF	TGCAGCGCGGCACCCATCGGGACAGGGGGTCACGGTGAGCAGTTCTTC
TRBV25-1	-	TRBJ1-6	-	CASSEAGVSYNSPLHF	TGTGCCAGCAGTGAGGCGGGGGTTTCCTATAATTCACCCCTCCACTTT
TRBV4-2	TRBD2	TRBJ2-3	-	CASSQDPGSSGSVTQYF	TGTGCCAGCAGCCAAGATCCGGGGTCTAGCGGGAGTGTTACGCAGTATTTT
TRBV2	TRBD1	TRBJ1-2	-	CASSEGQGYGYTF	TGTGCCAGCAGTGAGGGACAGGGCTATGGCTACACCTTC
TRBV15	-	TRBJ1-6	few	CATSRDLGTPPGPLHF	TGTGCCACCAGCAGAGATCTAGGCACCCCACCCGGGCCCCTCCACTTT
TRBV5-1	-	TRBJ2-7	once	CASRVDREVSYEQYF	TGCGCCAGCAGAGTCGACAGGGAGGTTTCCTACGAGCAGTACTTC